The rows below give T cell receptor beta chains drawn from one sample of a study of early T cells in non-severe SARS-CoV-2 infection. TCRdb re-called the 5' RACE reads through MiXCR, storing one row per CDR3 protein. Of about 77,000 distinct CDR3 sequences listed, about 16% are singletons. Material for sequencing was whole blood. The origin of the receptors is an adult who was a healthcare worker with PCR-confirmed SARS-CoV-2 infection or an uninfected control (not recorded which). The CDR3 runs from the conserved cysteine through the conserved F or W. Fields, in order: D gene, V gene, clone size, J gene, CDR3 protein, CDR3 DNA. D genes are given only for firm matches. Size is omitted from some rows. Given values are once, few, many or a class for expanded clones.

>-|TRBV24-1|many|TRBJ2-1
CATSDSGPRAPNEQFF
TGTGCCACCAGTGACTCCGGGCCCCGAGCCCCTAATGAGCAGTTCTTC
>TRBD1|TRBV10-3|few|TRBJ1-3
CAISPGQGATGNTIYF
TGTGCCATCAGCCCGGGACAGGGGGCAACTGGAAACACCATATATTTT
>TRBD1|TRBV6-5|-|TRBJ1-2
CASSHLTGENGYTF
TGTGCCAGCAGTCACTTGACAGGGGAGAATGGCTACACCTTC
>-|TRBV12-3/TRBV12-4|few|TRBJ2-1
CASSPREGGTPNEQFF
TGTGCCAGCAGTCCCCGAGAGGGAGGCACCCCAAATGAGCAGTTCTTC
>-|TRBV6-5|few|TRBJ1-2
CASSYSTLNGYTF
TGTGCCAGCAGTTACTCGACCCTAAATGGCTACACCTTC
>-|TRBV5-1|few|TRBJ2-2
CASSLQGKVSGELFF
TGCGCCAGCAGCTTACAGGGCAAGGTCTCCGGGGAGCTGTTTTTT
>-|TRBV6-1|few|TRBJ1-2
CASTRVNYGYTF
TGTGCCAGCACGCGGGTTAACTATGGCTACACCTTC
>-|TRBV12-2|-|TRBJ1-4
CASRLKQTHPTNEKLFF
TGTGCAAGTCGCTTAAAGCAGACCCACCCAACTAATGAAAAACTGTTTTTT
>-|TRBV3-1|few|TRBJ1-5
CASSQDHNQPQHF
TGTGCCAGCAGCCAAGATCACAATCAGCCCCAGCATTTT
>TRBD2|TRBV19|-|TRBJ2-7
CASGTSGRAYEQYF
TGTGCCAGTGGTACTAGCGGGAGGGCCTACGAGCAGTACTTC
>-|TRBV20-1|many|TRBJ2-6
CSAPRQGGANVLTF
TGCAGTGCCCCCCGCCAGGGGGGGGCCAACGTCCTGACTTTC
>-|TRBV7-8|-|TRBJ1-2
CASAEAGYGYTF
TGTGCCAGCGCAGAGGCGGGCTATGGCTACACCTTC
>TRBD1|TRBV11-2|few|TRBJ2-5
CASSNRGLGETQYF
TGTGCCAGCAGCAACAGGGGGCTCGGAGAGACCCAGTACTTC
>-|TRBV27|few|TRBJ2-5
CASSLSVAAVQETQYF
TGTGCCAGCAGTTTATCAGTGGCAGCCGTTCAAGAGACCCAGTACTTC
>-|TRBV6-5|-|TRBJ1-2
CASSYSWPANYGYTF
TGTGCCAGCAGTTACTCCTGGCCGGCCAACTATGGCTACACCTTC
>-|TRBV7-9|-|TRBJ1-1
CASSREQGSEAFF
TGTGCCAGCAGTCGTGAACAGGGTAGTGAAGCTTTCTTT
>-|TRBV24-1|-|TRBJ2-1
CATSEGGSTYNEQFF
TGTGCCACCAGTGAGGGTGGCAGTACTTACAATGAGCAGTTCTTC
>TRBD2|TRBV11-2|-|TRBJ2-3
CASSITPGLAGFTDTQYF
TGTGCCAGCAGCATCACACCGGGACTAGCGGGGTTCACAGATACGCAGTATTTT
>-|TRBV7-2|-|TRBJ1-5
CASSLARRGDSNQPQHF
TGTGCCAGCAGCTTAGCGCGAAGGGGGGACAGCAATCAGCCCCAGCATTTT
>-|TRBV29-1|few|TRBJ2-1
CSVEFPGPYNEQFF
TGCAGCGTGGAATTCCCGGGTCCGTATAATGAGCAGTTCTTC
>-|TRBV18|few|TRBJ2-7
CASSPQRGPGEQYF
TGTGCCAGCTCACCGCAACGGGGCCCGGGAGAGCAGTACTTC
>-|TRBV4-2|-|TRBJ1-2
CASSKGDYGYTF
TGTGCCAGCAGCAAAGGGGACTATGGCTACACCTTC
>TRBD2|TRBV29-1|few|TRBJ2-3
CSVENGRATDTQYF
TGCAGCGTTGAAAACGGGAGGGCCACAGATACGCAGTATTTT
>-|TRBV7-2|many|TRBJ2-2
CASSLGRPVAENTGELFF
TGTGCCAGCAGCTTAGGTCGGCCGGTTGCGGAAAACACCGGGGAGCTGTTTTTT
>-|TRBV27|-|TRBJ1-1
CASRPDSFTEAFF
TGTGCCAGCAGACCAGACAGCTTCACTGAAGCTTTCTTT
>TRBD1|TRBV5-1|few|TRBJ1-2
CASSLNRGNGYTF
TGCGCCAGCAGCTTGAACAGGGGTAATGGCTACACCTTC
>TRBD1|TRBV10-2|many|TRBJ1-4
CASRTTGGNEKLFF
TGCGCCAGCAGGACGACAGGGGGAAATGAAAAACTGTTTTTT
>-|TRBV7-2|-|TRBJ1-1
CASSLGHKGTEAFF
TGTGCCAGCAGCTTGGGACACAAGGGGACTGAAGCTTTCTTT
>-|TRBV20-1|many|TRBJ2-7
CSAIVVNEQYF
TGCAGTGCTATAGTAGTGAACGAGCAGTACTTC
>TRBD2|TRBV3-1|-|TRBJ2-3
CASSPLAGGDTQYF
TGTGCCAGCAGCCCTCTCGCCGGGGGGGATACGCAGTATTTT
>-|TRBV6-5|-|TRBJ2-5
CASRLQRSPGTQYF
TGTGCCAGCCGACTTCAGAGAAGCCCGGGGACCCAGTACTTC
>-|TRBV2|-|TRBJ2-3
CASSVYDTQYF
TGTGCCAGCAGTGTCTACGATACGCAGTATTTT
>-|TRBV18|-|TRBJ1-6
CASSSAQGPLHF
TGTGCCAGCTCATCAGCTCAGGGTCCCCTCCACTTT